The sequence of this TCR beta chain was determined in a study of regulatory dendritic cells for organ transplantation. The germline V gene encodes CDR1 SGHAT and CDR2 FQNNGV. CDR3 length equals 17 residues. V lost 1 base, J lost 13 bases, and 13 bases stayed unmatched. Libraries were prepared by immunoSEQ multiplex PCR; TCRdb keeps only in-frame clonotypes and omits some of them. The data contain 34,000 or so clones, about 89% of them singletons. The specimen was naive CD4+ T cells from blood. The subset was: CD45RA+ naive T cells. This chain joins TRBV11-2 and TRBJ2-1; 13 nucleotides align to TRBD2. The TCR comes from a human donor in good health. The CDR3 DNA sequence: TGTGCCAGCAGCTTAGCACCGGGGGGGACTAGCGGGGTTATTCAGTTCTTC. Translating gives CASSLAPGGTSGVIQFF.